This TCR beta chain comes out of a study of blood T cell repertoires in COVID-19. Study context: From T cells, B-cell-depleted T cells, or PBMCs came the material, which was cDNA or gDNA.

The CDR3 has 13 residues. Germline V lookup: CDR1 MNHNS, CDR2 SASEGT. Trimming left V 3 bases short and J 4 bases short, with 9 bases between. Some clones are missing from TCRdb's copy, which holds only in-frame ones; the method was immunoSEQ multiplex PCR. The profile shows more than 85,000 clones, 65% to 90% of them singletons. The TCR was taken from a middle-aged man with acute or convalescent COVID-19. Sequencing was done on a sample of peripheral blood. The V call is TRBV6-1, the J call TRBJ1-2; D gene ambiguous. CDR3: CASSERSFYGYTF. The CDR3 nucleotides read TGTGCCAGCAGTGAGCGGAGCTTCTATGGCTACACCTTC.